Shown below are 9 T cell receptor beta chains from a single sample sequenced in a study of human T cells and chemical hapten exposure. Library construction involved attaching unique molecular identifiers to individual cDNA molecules, which allowed quantitative, reproducible TCR counting. TCRdb fed the reads into MiXCR, producing one record per CDR3 protein. The data contain 1,500 to 2,000 distinct CDR3 sequences, roughly 58% of them singletons. Sample treatment: therapeutic diphenylcyclopropenone sensitization with weekly scalp DPC. The specimen comprised whole blood, sampled before DPC sensitization or 2, 6, or about 24 weeks after (not recorded which). These receptors all come from an adult with alopecia areata. Some clones in this sample may be carry-over from other donors' samples. This table probably holds off-target reads from a library built for another chain.

The chain employs TRBV3-1 and TRBJ1-5; maybe TRBD1 (6 bases). V dropped 2 bases and J dropped 5 bases, with 7 bases sitting between them. Germline CDR1 is LGHDT and CDR2 is YNNKEL (reference sequence). There are 13 residues in the CDR3. This chain's CDR3 is CASSQRGHQPQHF. CDR3 nucleotides: TGTGCCAGCAGCCAACGGGGGCATCAGCCCCAGCATTTT.

The V call is TRBV11-2, the J call TRBJ2-7; D is unresolved. The CDR3 has 15 residues. Germline assignment: CDR1 SGHAT and CDR2 FQNNGV. Trimming took 4 bases from V and 1 from J, leaving 14 bases between them. The CDR3, as DNA: TGTGCCAGCAGCTATTCGGGTGGCTTATCCTACGAGCAGTACTTC. Amino acids: CASSYSGGLSYEQYF.

The chain uses TRBV5-1 and TRBJ2-7, with no clear D. The CDR3 consists of 13 residues. Trimming removed 2 bases from V and 2 bases from J, with 8 bases in between. Per germline, CDR1 SGHRS and CDR2 YFSETQ. This chain's CDR3 is CASSFASPYEQYF. CDR3 in DNA: TGCGCCAGCAGCTTCGCCAGCCCCTACGAGCAGTACTTC.

The chain recombines TRBV28 with TRBJ2-7; no definite D call. V was clipped by 6 bases and J by 0 bases, with 12 bases between them. The germline V gene has CDR1 MDHEN and CDR2 SYDVKM. This CDR3 is 14 amino acids long. The CDR3 nucleotides read TGTGCCAGCAGCCCGGTGACGGTCTCCTACGAGCAGTACTTC. Translated, it gives CASSPVTVSYEQYF.

This sequence joins TRBV7-6 and TRBJ2-1; no firm D call. CDR1 and CDR2 (germline): SGHVS, FNYEAQ. V was trimmed by 2 bases and J by 1 base, leaving 9 bases between them. This CDR3 has 15 residues. The chain's CDR3 is CASSLRTESYNEQFF. CDR3 sequence (DNA): TGTGCCAGCAGCTTAAGGACGGAATCCTACAATGAGCAGTTCTTC. The full variable domain, its missing parts supplied by reference TRBV7-6 and TRBJ2-1, is GAGVSQSPRYKVTKRGQDVALRCDPISGHVSLYWYRQALGQGPEFLTYFNYEAQQDKSGLPNDRFSAERPEGSISTLTIQRTEQRDSAMYRCASSLRTESYNEQFFGPGTRLTVL.

This clonotype was recorded a few times. The chain links TRBV7-9 to TRBJ2-7; D is undetermined. Germline V gives CDR1 SEHNR, CDR2 FQNEAQ (reference sequence). The CDR3 has 15 amino acids. V shed 5 bases and J shed 2 bases, with 16 bases lying between them. CDR3 sequence (DNA): TGTGCCAGCAGCGCCAGAAAATCCGGAACCTACGAGCAGTACTTC. This encodes CASSARKSGTYEQYF.

The chain is built from TRBV10-3 and TRBJ2-1; D gene ambiguous. CDR3 length equals 15 residues. In germline, CDR1 is ENHRY, CDR2 SYGVKD. Trimming took 9 bases from V and 1 from J, leaving 16 bases between them. The CDR3 nucleotides read TGTGCCATGATTAAGGAGACGGATTCCTACAATGAGCAGTTCTTC. It specifies CAMIKETDSYNEQFF.

V usage is TRBV11-2 and J usage is TRBJ2-7; D unresolved. The CDR3 contains 13 residues. Deletions cut 1 base from V and 2 bases from J, with 6 bases between. Germline V gene lookup returns CDR1 SGHAT and CDR2 FQNNGV. The CDR3 region is CASSLAEPYEQYF. CDR3 nucleotide sequence: TGTGCCAGCAGCTTAGCCGAACCCTACGAGCAGTACTTC.

This clonotype was found a few times. The chain combines TRBV12-3 or TRBV12-4 with TRBJ2-7, with D perhaps matching TRBD1 (5 bases). Trimming pared 4 bases from V and 11 bases from J, leaving 12 bases between. This CDR3 has 11 residues. The CDR3 spells CASSSTAWEYF. The CDR3 DNA is TGTGCCAGCAGTTCGACAGCTTGGGAGTACTTC.